The 26 T cell receptor beta chains presented below share a single source sample, sequenced in a study of blood T cell repertoires in COVID-19. TCRdb's copy holds only in-frame clones and misses some; the assay was immunoSEQ multiplex PCR. The sample consists of more than 150,000 clones, around 80% of them appearing once. The sequencing input was peripheral blood. The receptors derive from a woman older than 75 with active or convalescent COVID-19.

CDR3 in amino acids: CASSRGAGLAGSYEQYF. DNA for the CDR3: TGCGCCAGCAGCCGCGGAGCGGGACTAGCGGGATCCTACGAGCAGTACTTC. The rearrangement uses TRBV5-1 and TRBJ2-7; 13 bases agree with TRBD2. There are 17 residues in the CDR3. Germline CDR1 SGHRS, CDR2 YFSETQ. Losses at the gene ends were 4 bases for V and 1 base for J; bases not matched to a gene: 8.

A single count supports this clone. The chain employs TRBV5-1 and TRBJ2-7; 8 bases are shared with TRBD2. The CDR3 sequence is 15 residues long. Germline trimming cut 4 bases from V and 0 bases from J; bases unmatched to any gene: 6. CDR1 is SGHRS and CDR2 is YFSETQ in the germline V gene. CDR3 nucleotides: TGCGCCAGCAGCCCAACTAGCGGTAACTCCTACGAGCAGTACTTC. Translation: CASSPTSGNSYEQYF. The full variable domain, its missing parts supplied by reference TRBV5-1 and TRBJ2-7, is KAGVTQTPRYLIKTRGQQVTLSCSPISGHRSVSWYQQTPGQGLQFLFEYFSETQRNKGNFPGRFSGRQFSNSRSEMNVSTLELGDSALYLCASSPTSGNSYEQYFGPGTRLTVT.

The V and J genes are TRBV4-3 and TRBJ1-4; TRBD1 aligns across 10 bases. This CDR3 contains 21 residues. With 0 bases clipped from V and 8 bases from J, the junction kept 21 bases outside the gene matches. Germline values: CDR1 LGHNA, CDR2 YSLEER. For the CDR3, the DNA is TGCGCCAGCAGCCAAGATGTGGACCTGACGGGACAGGGGTGGCAGCGAGAAAAACTGTTTTTT. Translated: CASSQDVDLTGQGWQREKLFF.

This clone was picked up one time. The V and J genes are TRBV2 and TRBJ2-5; 9 nucleotides line up with TRBD2. Germline CDR1 is SNHLY and CDR2 is FYNNEI. The CDR3 has 16 residues. J was trimmed by 0 bases and V by 6 bases; bases with no gene match: 8. CDR3: CASRRQAGGYQETQYF. CDR3 sequence (DNA): TGTGCCAGCAGACGACAAGCGGGGGGTTACCAAGAGACCCAGTACTTC.

This rearrangement joins TRBV6-6 to TRBJ1-2, with 7 bases matching TRBD1. Unmatched junction bases numbered 4, after V lost 5 bases and J lost 4 bases. The CDR3 sequence is 13 residues long. The germline CDR1 and CDR2 sequences are MNHNY and SVGAGI (reference sequence). CDR3 residues: CASSQGVTYGYTF. As DNA, the CDR3 is TGTGCCAGCAGTCAGGGGGTTACCTATGGCTACACCTTC.

V gene TRBV15 combines with J gene TRBJ2-1, with TRBD1 identical over 7 bases. The CDR3 is 15 residues long. Losses at the gene ends were 5 bases for V and 4 bases for J; bases not matched to a gene: 8. CDR1 is LNHNV, CDR2 YYDKDF, per germline (reference sequence). CDR3 sequence (DNA): TGTGCCACCAGCGACAGGGCAGGTGTGTACAATGAGCAGTTCTTC. As protein: CATSDRAGVYNEQFF. The full variable domain, with the rest looked up from reference TRBV15 and TRBJ2-1, is DAMVIQNPRYQVTQFGKPVTLSCSQTLNHNVMYWYQQKSSQAPKLLFHYYDKDFNNEADTPDNFQSRRPNTSFCFLDIRSPGLGDTAMYLCATSDRAGVYNEQFFGPGTRLTVL.

V and J are TRBV6-1 and TRBJ2-5; perhaps TRBD1 as D (7 bases). V was pared by 2 bases and J by 4 bases, with 17 bases between. The CDR3 sequence is 16 residues long. Germline V gene data show CDR1 as MNHNS and CDR2 as SASEGT. CDR3 DNA sequence: TGTGCCAGCAGTGAATGGGGGGACAGATCCATAGAGACCCAGTACTTC. This encodes CASSEWGDRSIETQYF.

The chain is built from TRBV6-1 and TRBJ2-3, with D possibly TRBD1 on 6 matching bases. Germline lookup yields CDR1 MNHNS and CDR2 SASEGT. V was clipped by 4 bases and J by 2 bases, with 16 bases between them. This CDR3 contains 16 residues. As DNA, the CDR3 is TGTGCCAGCAGTGCCCGACAAACAGGGTACACAGATACGCAGTATTTT. Amino acid sequence: CASSARQTGYTDTQYF.

This clone was counted only a few times. The rearrangement joins TRBV6-5 to TRBJ2-3, with 10 positions matching TRBD1. This CDR3 comprises 15 residues. J gave up 0 bases and V 6 bases, and 3 bases lay outside the gene matches. CDR1 MNHEY and CDR2 SVGAGI come from the germline V gene. For the CDR3, the DNA is TGTGCCAGCAGCCGGACAGGGGGGAGCACAGATACGCAGTATTTT. Residues: CASSRTGGSTDTQYF.

V and J are TRBV19 and TRBJ1-1; 12 bases line up with TRBD1. This CDR3 contains 17 residues. The germline V gene has CDR1 LNHDA and CDR2 SQIVND (reference sequence). V was clipped by 5 bases and J by 3 bases; unmatched bases: 10. Here the CDR3 reads CASSPRDRGLRDTEAFF. CDR3 nucleotide sequence: TGTGCCAGTAGTCCCCGGGACAGGGGGCTGAGGGACACTGAAGCTTTCTTT. Variable domain in full (rest from reference TRBV19 and TRBJ1-1): DGGITQSPKYLFRKEGQNVTLSCEQNLNHDAMYWYRQDPGQGLRLIYYSQIVNDFQKGDIAEGYSVSREKKESFPLTVTSAQKNPTAFYLCASSPRDRGLRDTEAFFGQGTRLTVV.

This clone was seen a few times. The genes are TRBV3-1 (or the pseudogene TRBV3-2) and TRBJ2-1; possible D gene TRBD2, 5 bases. V lost 1 base and J lost 7, with 11 bases in between. The CDR3 is 14 residues long. Germline CDR1 LGHDT, CDR2 YNNKEL (reference sequence). CDR3 region: CASSQGSWRNEQFF. CDR3 DNA sequence: TGTGCCAGCAGCCAAGGTAGTTGGAGGAATGAGCAGTTCTTC.

This chain links TRBV5-4 with TRBJ2-1; 10 bases line up with TRBD1. The CDR3 has 16 residues. Germline CDR1 is SGHNT and CDR2 is YYREEE (reference sequence). Trimming took 5 bases from V and 1 from J; bases not matched to a gene: 6. The CDR3 DNA reads as TGTGCCAGCAGATGGGACAGGGGTACTTCCTACAATGAGCAGTTCTTC. Its protein is CASRWDRGTSYNEQFF.

This clone was picked up a small number of times. The rearrangement links TRBV5-4 to TRBJ2-6, with no clear D. The CDR3 has 17 amino acids. The V gene's germline CDR1 is SGHNT and CDR2 YYREEE (reference sequence). V lost 0 bases to trimming and J lost 0 bases, with 10 bases between them. Here the CDR3 reads CASSLDGQSSGANVLTF. The CDR3 bases are TGTGCCAGCAGCTTGGATGGGCAGAGCTCTGGGGCCAACGTCCTGACTTTC.

A single count supports this clone. An end of the junction does not agree with germline; a read error may underlie this. The V call is TRBV3-1 (or the pseudogene TRBV3-2), the J call TRBJ2-3; 9 bases agree with TRBD2. Germline lookup yields CDR1 LGHDT and CDR2 YNNKEL (reference sequence). The CDR3 totals 18 residues. Here the CDR3 DNA reads TGTGCTAGCAGCCAAGATTTGCGGGGGGGCCGAGGTACAGATACGCAGTATTTT. The encoded protein is CASSQDLRGGRGTDTQYF.

For this clone: This same CDR3 is encoded by further DNA sequences in the sample. The chain links TRBV5-1 to TRBJ2-3; 11 bases agree with TRBD1. V was pared by 4 bases and J by 4 bases, with 2 bases of the junction left unmatched. The CDR3 runs to 14 residues. In germline, CDR1 is SGHRS, CDR2 YFSETQ. The CDR3 nucleotides read TGCGCCAGCAGCCCGGGACAGGGGGCAGATACGCAGTATTTT. Translation gives CASSPGQGADTQYF.

The V gene is TRBV5-8, the J gene TRBJ1-1; maybe TRBD1 (5 bases). Per germline, CDR1 SGHTS and CDR2 YDEGEE. V dropped 4 bases and J dropped 7 bases, with 14 bases sitting between them. The CDR3 extends over 13 amino acids. The DNA for the CDR3 is TGTGCCAGCAGCCCGGCGGGGGAGGGTGAAGCTTTCTTT. This encodes CASSPAGEGEAFF.

J is TRBJ1-1 and V is TRBV7-7; a possible D gene is TRBD1 (5 bases). The CDR3 sequence is 13 residues long. The V end was cut by 1 base, the J end by 6 bases, with 9 bases between. Looked up from germline, CDR1 is SSHAT and CDR2 is FNYEAQ (reference sequence). This chain's CDR3 is CASSLGQGAEAFF. In DNA, the CDR3 is TGTGCCAGCAGCTTAGGGCAGGGCGCTGAAGCTTTCTTT.

This clone was picked up many times. Other DNA sequences from this sample encode an identical CDR3 as well. J is TRBJ2-1 and V is TRBV19, with 10 bases that match TRBD2. Germline CDR1 LNHDA, CDR2 SQIVND (reference sequence). CDR3 length: 14 amino acids. With V trimmed by 7 bases and J by 5 bases, 5 bases remained unmatched. CDR3 nucleotide sequence: TGTGCCAGTATGAGGACTAGCGGTGACAATGAGCAGTTCTTC. This sequence encodes CASMRTSGDNEQFF.

This rearrangement joins TRBV27 to TRBJ2-2; D unresolved. Germline V gene sequence: CDR1 MNHEY, CDR2 SMNVEV (reference sequence). The CDR3 extends over 15 amino acids. The germline V and J ends were trimmed by 5 bases and 1 base, with 11 bases remaining between them. Here the CDR3 DNA reads TGTGCCAGCAGTCCCCGCGCGATGAACACCGGGGAGCTGTTTTTT. It is translated as CASSPRAMNTGELFF.

The genes are TRBV13 and TRBJ2-3; 9 bases align to TRBD2. The CDR3 consists of 16 residues. J was trimmed by 3 bases and V by 4 bases; bases with no gene match: 8. Germline V gene sequence: CDR1 PRHDT, CDR2 FYEKMQ (reference sequence). DNA of the CDR3: TGTGCCAGCAGCTCGTTGGAGCGGGGGGTTACAGATACGCAGTATTTT. It encodes CASSSLERGVTDTQYF.

Of note for this clone: Other DNA sequences of this sample code for an identical CDR3. The rearrangement uses TRBV7-9 and TRBJ1-1, with D possibly TRBD1 on 5 matching bases. CDR1 is SEHNR, CDR2 FQNEAQ, per germline (reference sequence). The V gene lost 3 bases and the J gene lost 1 base, with 9 bases spanning the gap. This CDR3 is 14 amino acids long. The DNA for the CDR3 is TGTGCCAGCAGCTTGACCGGGGGGAACACTGAAGCTTTCTTT. Translated, it gives CASSLTGGNTEAFF. Looking up the rest from reference TRBV7-9 and TRBJ1-1 gives the full variable domain: DTGVSQNPRHKITKRGQNVTFRCDPISEHNRLYWYRQTLGQGPEFLTYFQNEAQLEKSRLLSDRFSAERPKGSFSTLEIQRTEQGDSAMYLCASSLTGGNTEAFFGQGTRLTVV.

J is TRBJ1-5 and V is TRBV19, with TRBD1 matching 7 bases. Per the germline V gene, CDR1 is LNHDA and CDR2 is SQIVND (reference sequence). V lost 3 bases, J lost 5 bases, and 10 bases stayed unmatched. This CDR3 has 16 residues. CDR3 region: CASSIIIQGGYQPQHF. CDR3 sequence (DNA): TGTGCCAGTAGTATTATTATCCAGGGGGGTTATCAGCCCCAGCATTTT.

J is TRBJ2-7 and V is TRBV5-1, with 10 bases fitting TRBD1. The CDR3 totals 13 residues. Germline-derived CDR1 and CDR2 are SGHRS and YFSETQ. J gave up 2 bases and V 6 bases, and 2 bases lay outside the gene matches. This CDR3 reads CASTGTGAYEQYF. DNA for the CDR3: TGCGCCAGCACCGGGACAGGGGCCTACGAGCAGTACTTC. Based on the CDR3 plus reference TRBV5-1 and TRBJ2-7, the full variable domain is KAGVTQTPRYLIKTRGQQVTLSCSPISGHRSVSWYQQTPGQGLQFLFEYFSETQRNKGNFPGRFSGRQFSNSRSEMNVSTLELGDSALYLCASTGTGAYEQYFGPGTRLTVT.

This rearrangement joins TRBV2 to TRBJ2-5, with TRBD1 matching 7 bases. Trimming cost V 6 bases and J 6 bases; bases outside gene matches: 10. CDR1 is SNHLY, CDR2 FYNNEI, per germline. CDR3 length: 14 residues. The CDR3 nucleotides are TGTGCCAGCAGCTTAAACAGGGGCGGGCAGACCCAGTACTTC. Its protein product is CASSLNRGGQTQYF.

V and J are TRBV5-1 and TRBJ2-3; 12 nucleotides agree with TRBD2. CDR1 and CDR2 (germline): SGHRS, YFSETQ. The CDR3 has 18 residues. The junction had 9 bases not matched to a gene; V was cut back by 0 bases and J by 4 bases. The CDR3 DNA follows: TGCGCCAGCAGCTTGGAGACTAGCGGGGGCCGGGGGGCAGATACGCAGTATTTT. This codes for CASSLETSGGRGADTQYF.

The chain recombines TRBV27 with TRBJ1-2; 8 bases map to TRBD1. CDR1 and CDR2 from the germline V gene are MNHEY and SMNVEV (reference sequence). This CDR3 is 15 amino acids long. V dropped 10 bases and J dropped 8; count of bases not matched to a gene: 18. The CDR3 spells CATHMNPGGSEGYTF. Written as DNA, the CDR3 is TGTGCCACCCACATGAATCCAGGGGGCTCGGAGGGCTACACCTTC.